The T cell receptor beta chain described here comes from a study of shared clonotypes between healthy human individuals. Study outcomes and limitations: Estimated richness was generally greater in naive than memory subsets.

Trimming cost V 0 bases and J 4 bases, with 10 bases left between them. This CDR3 is built from 15 residues. The V gene's germline CDR1 is LNHNV and CDR2 YYDKDF (reference sequence). As concerns this clone: Its antigen remains unknown.

Profiling relied on immunoSEQ multiplex PCR, and the TCRdb table lists in-frame clones only, not all of them. The sample lists about 710,000 clones, around four fifths occurring once. Sequencing input: memory CD4+ T cells sorted from blood. Subset reported: CD45RA-negative fraction. The sequence derives from a woman aged 25 to 39 in good health. The rearrangement uses TRBV15 and TRBJ1-5; D is unclear. CDR3 protein: CATSRDGRENQPQHF. Written as DNA, the CDR3 is TGTGCCACCAGCAGAGACGGACGCGAAAATCAGCCCCAGCATTTT.